This note documents a single TCR beta chain sequence. Under the authors' procedure: Reference gene primer amplification in the assay estimated nucleated cell counts. Method: immunoSEQ multiplex PCR; TCRdb's copy keeps in-frame clones and lacks some. Clonal size and the V and J genes are those of that table, whereas D and trimming came from the DNA. The sample consists of under 200,000 clones, roughly 80% of them appearing once. With 0 bases clipped from V and 1 base from J, the junction kept 2 bases outside the gene matches. The CDR3 runs 15 residues. The germline gives CDR1 SGHDT, CDR2 YYEEEE. The sample is drawn from a study of blood T cell repertoires in COVID-19. At the level of the study: Some COVID-19 samples were acute and others convalescent; all came from the United States, Italy and Spain. Nucleic acid was either cDNA or gDNA, and it came from T cells, B-cell-depleted T cells, or PBMCs.

This chain uses TRBV5-6 with TRBJ2-5; 8 nucleotides match TRBD2. The sample comprised peripheral blood. The sequence was collected from an older woman with COVID-19, enrolled during active disease. The CDR3 here is CASSLVAGGQETQYF. For the CDR3, the DNA is TGTGCCAGCAGCTTGGTGGCGGGAGGCCAAGAGACCCAGTACTTC.